A single sample is the source of the 15 T cell receptor beta chains below, sequenced in a study of blood T cells in healthy people across ages (dated by TCRdb to between 2015 and 2016). Libraries came from 5' RACE. The sequencer listed for this sample is Illumina HiSeq 2500. A second PCR of roughly 7 to 11 cycles was run with a J-beta primer mix and a sample-barcoded 5' primer. The public reads were quality trimmed at Q25 with fastp and then assembled into clones with MiXCR by TCRdb, keeping productive beta chains. Every entry covers one CDR3 protein and lists the most common genes and DNA from its rows. This sample lists 1.5 million to 2 million distinct CDR3 sequences; 49% were detected once. Of the sample, over 2% is held by the ten largest clones. Sequenced input: blood. All receptors come from a woman aged 40 to 55 in good health.

The chain joins TRBV10-3 to TRBJ2-7; D is possibly TRBD1 (7 bases). The germline V gene encodes CDR1 ENHRY and CDR2 SYGVKD. This CDR3 is built from 14 residues. Trimming stripped 2 bases from V and 3 bases from J, with 11 bases between. The CDR3 region is CAISEDREDYEQYF. The CDR3 bases are TGTGCCATCAGTGAGGACAGGGAGGACTACGAGCAGTACTTC.

The sample holds one count of this clonotype. The V and J genes are TRBV3-1 and TRBJ2-3; D is possibly TRBD1 (5 bases). The CDR3 is 15 amino acids. Germline V gene lookup returns CDR1 LGHDT and CDR2 YNNKEL (reference sequence). V was pared by 0 bases and J by 5 bases, with 12 bases between. As DNA, the CDR3 is TGTGCCAGCAGCCAAGAGCTACAGGAACTAGATACGCAGTATTTT. This codes for CASSQELQELDTQYF.

The chain joins TRBV27 to TRBJ1-5; 7 bases are shared with TRBD1. This CDR3 is 14 amino acids long. V dropped 7 bases and J dropped 7; count of bases not matched to a gene: 10. CDR1 MNHEY and CDR2 SMNVEV come from the germline V gene (reference sequence). CDR3 sequence reads: CASKQGHGGQPQHF. CDR3 in DNA: TGTGCCAGCAAACAGGGGCATGGGGGACAGCCCCAGCATTTT.

In its sample, this clonotype was seen a few times. No DNA is shown, since the ends of the CDR3 on it are uncertain; the CDR3 is the one TCRdb lists. This chain connects TRBV6-2 or TRBV6-3 to TRBJ1-5. CDR1 is MNHEY, CDR2 SVGEGT, per germline. The CDR3 sequence runs 15 residues, both termini included. CDR3 protein: CASSSSWAVNQPQHF.

About this clonotype: One end of the junction fails to match germline, which may point to a read error. This sequence joins TRBV29-1 and TRBJ2-1; 14 nucleotides agree with TRBD2. The CDR3 runs to 16 residues. Germline V CDR1 and CDR2: SQVTM, ANQGSEA. CDR3: CNVDQEGTSGGGEQFF. CDR3 nucleotides: TGCAACGTTGACCAAGAAGGGACTAGCGGGGGAGGTGAGCAGTTCTTC.

The chain recombines TRBV12-3 or TRBV12-4 with TRBJ2-3, with 9 bases identical to TRBD1. CDR3 length equals 14 residues. After removal of 6 bases from V and 2 bases from J, the junction contained 3 bases not matched to a gene. CDR3 nucleotide sequence: TGTGCCAGCAGACGGGACAGGGCCACAGATACGCAGTATTTT. This translates into CASRRDRATDTQYF.

J is TRBJ2-3 and V is TRBV6-5; 11 bases line up with TRBD2. From germline, CDR1 is MNHEY and CDR2 SVGAGI. The CDR3 contains 19 residues. The trim removed 0 bases at V and 0 bases at J, leaving 8 bases unmatched. CDR3 nucleotide sequence: TGTGCCAGCAGTTACTCCCGACTAGCGGGGATCTCTAGCACAGATACGCAGTATTTT. Translated: CASSYSRLAGISSTDTQYF.

V and J are TRBV20-1 and TRBJ2-5; D perhaps matches TRBD1 (6 bases). From germline, CDR1 is DFQATT and CDR2 SNEGSKA (reference sequence). The CDR3 covers 14 residues. Between the trimmed V and J ends, which lost 3 bases and 7 bases, there was a span of 18 bases. The CDR3 DNA reads as TGCAGTGCTAGGGACAGCTCTGCATTAGGGACCCAGTACTTC. It translates to CSARDSSALGTQYF.

The gene calls are TRBV6-2 or TRBV6-3 and TRBJ2-1; 10 bases are a match to TRBD1. Germline CDR1 MNHEY, CDR2 SVGEGT. J lost 1 base, V lost 0 bases, and 0 bases had no gene match. The CDR3 has 16 amino acids. The CDR3 sequence is CASSYSGQGSYNEQFF. In DNA form, the CDR3 reads TGTGCCAGCAGTTACTCGGGACAGGGGTCCTACAATGAGCAGTTCTTC.

The J gene is TRBJ1-5, the V gene TRBV4-3; TRBD1 is a possible D gene (5 bases). The CDR3 totals 15 residues. The germline CDR1 and CDR2 sequences are LGHNA and YSLEER. V lost 0 bases and J lost 7, with 13 bases in between. CDR3 coding DNA: TGCGCCAGCAGCCAAGATACTCAGGGAGACCAGCCCCAGCATTTT. It encodes CASSQDTQGDQPQHF.

The rearrangement joins TRBV18 to TRBJ1-1; possible D gene TRBD1, 6 bases. V gave up 4 bases and J gave up 1 base, with 16 bases separating them. Germline V CDR1 and CDR2: KGHSH, LQKENI. This CDR3 spans 16 amino acids. The CDR3 sequence: CASSRAPPGANTEAFF. The CDR3 DNA is TGTGCCAGCTCACGAGCCCCGCCAGGGGCGAACACTGAAGCTTTCTTT.

The gene calls are TRBV7-9 and TRBJ2-7; D is perhaps TRBD2 (6 bases). V gave up 1 base and J gave up 0 bases, with 16 bases separating them. Germline V gene data show CDR1 as SEHNR and CDR2 as FQNEAQ (reference sequence). This CDR3 has 17 amino acids. CDR3 DNA sequence: TGTGCCAGCAGCTTAGTGTCCCGGGACGGGAGCTCCTACGAGCAGTACTTC. It specifies CASSLVSRDGSSYEQYF.

The chain uses TRBV20-1 and TRBJ2-1; a weak D match, TRBD1 (7 bases). This CDR3 spans 13 amino acids. Deletions cut 6 bases from V and 7 bases from J, with 16 bases between. Germline V gene lookup returns CDR1 DFQATT and CDR2 SNEGSKA (reference sequence). The CDR3 sequence: CSAWDSGWNEQFF. CDR3 bases: TGCAGTGCCTGGGACAGCGGGTGGAATGAGCAGTTCTTC.

The rearrangement links TRBV11-2 to TRBJ2-5, with D uncertain. The CDR3 runs to 13 residues. V was clipped by 6 bases and J by 2 bases, with 10 bases between them. Per the germline V gene, CDR1 is SGHAT and CDR2 is FQNNGV. This chain's CDR3 is CASRHDFQETQYF. The CDR3 DNA reads TGTGCCAGCAGACACGACTTTCAAGAGACCCAGTACTTC.

The V call is TRBV9, the J call TRBJ2-7; 8 positions agree with TRBD1. CDR1 is SGDLS and CDR2 is YYNGEE in the germline V gene. This CDR3 comprises 15 residues. After removal of 4 bases from V and 6 bases from J, the junction contained 12 bases not matched to a gene. The CDR3 bases are TGTGCCAGCAGCACTGCTCCGGGACAGGCATGCGAGCAGTACTTC. Amino acid sequence: CASSTAPGQACEQYF.